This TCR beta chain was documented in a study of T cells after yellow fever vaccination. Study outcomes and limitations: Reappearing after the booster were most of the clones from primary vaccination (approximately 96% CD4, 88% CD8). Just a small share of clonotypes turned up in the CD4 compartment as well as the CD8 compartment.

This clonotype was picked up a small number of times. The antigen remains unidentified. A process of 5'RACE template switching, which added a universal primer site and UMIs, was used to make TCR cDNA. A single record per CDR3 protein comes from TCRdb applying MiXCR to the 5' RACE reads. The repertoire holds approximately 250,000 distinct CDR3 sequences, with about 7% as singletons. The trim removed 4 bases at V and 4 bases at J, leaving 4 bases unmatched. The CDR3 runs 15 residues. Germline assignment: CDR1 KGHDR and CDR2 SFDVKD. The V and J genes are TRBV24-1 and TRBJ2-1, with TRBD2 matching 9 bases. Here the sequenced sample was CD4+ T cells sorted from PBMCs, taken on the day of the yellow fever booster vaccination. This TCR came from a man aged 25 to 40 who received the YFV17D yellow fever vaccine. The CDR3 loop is CATSDYLAGYNEQFF. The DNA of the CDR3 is TGTGCCACCAGTGACTATCTAGCGGGATACAATGAGCAGTTCTTC.